This T cell receptor beta chain is drawn from a study of technical replicates of blood from a few donors. The CDR3 is made up of 15 amino acids. CDR1 is SGDLS, CDR2 YYNGEE, per germline. V lost 0 bases and J 4 bases, leaving 12 bases between the germline ends. Clones were sequenced by immunoSEQ multiplex PCR, and TCRdb holds only the in-frame ones, with some missing. The sample lists over 70,000 clones, around 95% occurring once. This chain connects TRBV9 to TRBJ2-3; the D gene is possibly TRBD1 (6 bases). This sequence was found in a human donor in good health. The sample was T cells isolated from PBMCs. This chain's CDR3 is CASSVVDSPPDTQYF. The CDR3 coding sequence is TGTGCCAGCAGCGTAGTGGACAGCCCACCAGATACGCAGTATTTT.